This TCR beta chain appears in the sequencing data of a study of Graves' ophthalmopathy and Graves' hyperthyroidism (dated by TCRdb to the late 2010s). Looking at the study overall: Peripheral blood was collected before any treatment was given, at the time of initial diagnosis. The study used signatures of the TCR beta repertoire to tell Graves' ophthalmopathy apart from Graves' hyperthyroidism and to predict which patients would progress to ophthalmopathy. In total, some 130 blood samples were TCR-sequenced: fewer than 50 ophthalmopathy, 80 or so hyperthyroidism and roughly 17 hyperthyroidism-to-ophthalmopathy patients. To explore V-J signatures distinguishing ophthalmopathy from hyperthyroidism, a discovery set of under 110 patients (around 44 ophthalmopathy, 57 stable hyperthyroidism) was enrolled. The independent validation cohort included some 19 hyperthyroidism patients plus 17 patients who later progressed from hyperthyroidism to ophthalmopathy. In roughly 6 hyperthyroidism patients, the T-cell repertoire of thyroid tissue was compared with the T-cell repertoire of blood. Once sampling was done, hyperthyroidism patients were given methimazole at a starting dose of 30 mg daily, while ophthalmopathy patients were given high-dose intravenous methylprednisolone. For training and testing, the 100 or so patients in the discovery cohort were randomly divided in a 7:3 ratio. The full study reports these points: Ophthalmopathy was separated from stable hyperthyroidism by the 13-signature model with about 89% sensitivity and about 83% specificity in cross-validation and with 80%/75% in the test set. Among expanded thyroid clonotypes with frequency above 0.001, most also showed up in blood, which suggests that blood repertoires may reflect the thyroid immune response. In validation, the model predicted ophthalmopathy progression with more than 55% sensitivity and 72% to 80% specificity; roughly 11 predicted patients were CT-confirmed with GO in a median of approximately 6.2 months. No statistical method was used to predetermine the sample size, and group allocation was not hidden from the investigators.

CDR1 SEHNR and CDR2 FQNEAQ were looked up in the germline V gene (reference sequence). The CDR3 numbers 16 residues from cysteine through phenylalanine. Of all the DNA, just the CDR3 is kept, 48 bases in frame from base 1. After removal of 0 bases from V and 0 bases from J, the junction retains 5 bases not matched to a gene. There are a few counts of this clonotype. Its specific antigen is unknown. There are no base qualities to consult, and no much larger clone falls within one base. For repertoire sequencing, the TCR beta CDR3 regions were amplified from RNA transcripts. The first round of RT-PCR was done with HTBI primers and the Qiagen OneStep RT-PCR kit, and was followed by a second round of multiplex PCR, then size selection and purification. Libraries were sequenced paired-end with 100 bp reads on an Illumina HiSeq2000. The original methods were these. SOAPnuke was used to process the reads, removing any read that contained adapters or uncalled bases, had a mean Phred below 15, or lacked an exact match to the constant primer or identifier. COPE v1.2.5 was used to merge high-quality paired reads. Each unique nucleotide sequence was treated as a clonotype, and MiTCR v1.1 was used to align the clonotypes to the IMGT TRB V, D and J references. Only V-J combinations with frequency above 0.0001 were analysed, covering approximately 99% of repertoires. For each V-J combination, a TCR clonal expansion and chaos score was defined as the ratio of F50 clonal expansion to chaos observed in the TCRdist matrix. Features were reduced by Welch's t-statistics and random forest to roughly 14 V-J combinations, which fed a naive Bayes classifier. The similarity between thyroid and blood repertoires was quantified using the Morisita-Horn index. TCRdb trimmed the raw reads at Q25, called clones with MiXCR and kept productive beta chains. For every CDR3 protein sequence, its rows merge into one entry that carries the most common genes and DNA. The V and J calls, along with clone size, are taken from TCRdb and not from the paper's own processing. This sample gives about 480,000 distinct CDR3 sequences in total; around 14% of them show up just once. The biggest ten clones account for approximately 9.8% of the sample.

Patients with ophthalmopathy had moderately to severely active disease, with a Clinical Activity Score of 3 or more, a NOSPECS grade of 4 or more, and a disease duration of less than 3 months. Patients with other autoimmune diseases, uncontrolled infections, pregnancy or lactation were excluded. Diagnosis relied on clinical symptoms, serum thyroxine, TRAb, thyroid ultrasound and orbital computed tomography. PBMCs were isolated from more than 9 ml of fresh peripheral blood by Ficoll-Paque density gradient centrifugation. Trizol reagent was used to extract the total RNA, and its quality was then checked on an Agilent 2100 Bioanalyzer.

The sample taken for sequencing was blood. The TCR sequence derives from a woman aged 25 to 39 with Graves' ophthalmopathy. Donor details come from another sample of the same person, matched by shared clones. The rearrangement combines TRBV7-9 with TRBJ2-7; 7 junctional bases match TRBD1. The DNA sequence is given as TGTGCCAGCAGCTTAGCGCGCAGGGGGAGCTCCTACGAGCAGTACTTC. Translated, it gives CASSLARRGSSYEQYF.